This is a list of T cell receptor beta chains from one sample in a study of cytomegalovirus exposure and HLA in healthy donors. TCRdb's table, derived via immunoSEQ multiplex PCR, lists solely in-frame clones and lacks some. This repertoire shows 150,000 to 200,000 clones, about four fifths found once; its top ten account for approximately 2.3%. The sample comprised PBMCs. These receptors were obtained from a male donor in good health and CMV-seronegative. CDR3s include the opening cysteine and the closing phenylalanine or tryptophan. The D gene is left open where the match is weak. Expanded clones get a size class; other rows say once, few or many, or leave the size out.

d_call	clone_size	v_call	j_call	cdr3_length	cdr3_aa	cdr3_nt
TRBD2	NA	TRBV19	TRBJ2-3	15	CASSIASGSADTQYF	TGTGCCAGTAGTATAGCTAGCGGGAGTGCAGATACGCAGTATTTT
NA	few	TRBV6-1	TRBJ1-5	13	CASGGTPNQPQHF	TGTGCCAGCGGGGGGACCCCCAATCAGCCCCAGCATTTT
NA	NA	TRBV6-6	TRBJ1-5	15	CASSYSGDNNQPQHF	TGTGCCAGCAGTTACTCCGGGGACAACAATCAGCCCCAGCATTTT
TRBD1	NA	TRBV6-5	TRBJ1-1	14	CASSLRGLGTEAFF	TGTGCCAGCAGCCTCAGGGGGCTGGGGACTGAAGCTTTCTTT
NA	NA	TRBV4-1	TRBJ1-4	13	CASSQLRNEKLFF	TGCGCCAGCAGCCAACTACGAAATGAAAAACTGTTTTTT
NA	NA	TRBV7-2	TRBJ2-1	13	CASSLAGVTEQFF	TGTGCCAGCAGCTTAGCGGGAGTCACTGAGCAGTTCTTC
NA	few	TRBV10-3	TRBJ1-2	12	CAISEASYGYTF	TGTGCCATCAGTGAGGCCAGCTATGGCTACACCTTC
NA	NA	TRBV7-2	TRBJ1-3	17	CASSLAQGTSSGNTIYF	TGTGCCAGCAGCTTAGCCCAGGGGACGAGCTCTGGAAACACCATATATTTT
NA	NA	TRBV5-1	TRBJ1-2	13	CASSLDSGYGYPF	TGCGCCAGCAGCTTGGATTCAGGTTATGGCTACCCCTTC
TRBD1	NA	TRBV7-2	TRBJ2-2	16	CASSLHGQGNTGELFF	TGTGCCAGCAGCTTACATGGACAGGGTAACACCGGGGAGCTGTTTTTT
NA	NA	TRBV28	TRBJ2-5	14	CASIDTRVGETQYF	TGTGCCAGCATCGATACCAGGGTCGGGGAGACCCAGTACTTC
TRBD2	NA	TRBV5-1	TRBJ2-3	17	CASSAGGRTSGGLVQYF	TGCGCCAGCAGCGCGGGGGGGCGGACTAGCGGGGGCCTCGTGCAGTATTTT
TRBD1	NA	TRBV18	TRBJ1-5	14	CASSLGVQGQPQHF	TGTGCCAGCTCACTAGGAGTACAGGGGCAGCCCCAGCATTTT
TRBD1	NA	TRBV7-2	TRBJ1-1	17	CASSFSGTGVGNTEAFF	TGTGCCAGCAGCTTTTCTGGGACAGGGGTTGGGAACACTGAAGCTTTCTTT
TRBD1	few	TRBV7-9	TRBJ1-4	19	CASSLPSGTGLRPSEKLFF	TGTGCCAGCAGCTTACCATCCGGGACAGGGCTAAGGCCGAGTGAAAAACTGTTTTTT
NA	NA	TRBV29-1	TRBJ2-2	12	CSVEGGTGELFF	TGCAGCGTTGAGGGGGGTACCGGGGAGCTGTTTTTT
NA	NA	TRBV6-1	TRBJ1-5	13	CASSQGVNQPQHF	TGTGCCAGCTCACAGGGCGTCAATCAGCCCCAGCATTTT
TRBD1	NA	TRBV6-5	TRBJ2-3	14	CASSRQGVTDTQYF	TGTGCCAGCAGTCGACAGGGAGTCACAGATACGCAGTATTTT
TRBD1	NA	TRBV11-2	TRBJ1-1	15	CASSLDLAGGPEAFF	TGTGCCAGCAGCTTAGACTTGGCAGGGGGCCCTGAAGCTTTCTTT
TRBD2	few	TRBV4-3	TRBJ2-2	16	CASKGAAGGGTGELFF	TGCGCCAGCAAGGGGGCAGCGGGAGGAGGCACCGGGGAGCTGTTTTTT
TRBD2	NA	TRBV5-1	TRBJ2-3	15	CASSSLAEFTDTQYF	TGCGCCAGCAGCTCACTAGCGGAGTTCACAGATACGCAGTATTTT
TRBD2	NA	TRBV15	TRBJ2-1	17	CATSSPRLADNYNEQFF	TGTGCCACCAGCAGCCCTAGACTAGCGGACAACTACAATGAGCAGTTCTTC
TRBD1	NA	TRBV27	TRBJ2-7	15	CASSRQGPTSYEQYF	TGTGCCAGCAGCAGACAGGGACCTACCTCCTACGAGCAGTACTTC
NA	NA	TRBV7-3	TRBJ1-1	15	CASSLSGGMNTEAFF	TGTGCCAGCAGCCTCTCGGGCGGGATGAACACTGAAGCTTTCTTT
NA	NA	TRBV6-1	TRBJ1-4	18	CASSAQGSTLTTNEKLFF	TGTGCCAGCAGTGCACAGGGTTCTACTCTTACAACTAATGAAAAACTGTTTTTT
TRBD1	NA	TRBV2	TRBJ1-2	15	CASSAGTGGNYGYTF	TGTGCCAGCAGTGCCGGGACAGGGGGTAACTATGGCTACACCTTC
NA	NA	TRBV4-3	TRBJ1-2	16	CASSQGLSGTRYGYTF	TGCGCCAGCAGCCAAGGACTATCCGGGACTAGGTATGGCTACACCTTC
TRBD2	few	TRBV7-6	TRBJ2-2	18	CASSLVGTSGSVTGELFF	TGTGCCAGCAGCTTAGTCGGCACTAGCGGGAGTGTGACCGGGGAGCTGTTTTTT
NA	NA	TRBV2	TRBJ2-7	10	CASSGYEQYF	TGTGCCAGTAGCGGCTACGAGCAGTACTTC
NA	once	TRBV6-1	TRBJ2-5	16	CASSEDGDPRGETQYF	TGTGCCAGCAGTGAAGACGGTGACCCCCGGGGGGAGACCCAGTACTTC
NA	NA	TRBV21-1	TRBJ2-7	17	CASSKVSGTSGIYEQYF	TGTGCCAGCAGCAAAGTCTCCGGGACTAGCGGGATCTACGAGCAGTACTTC
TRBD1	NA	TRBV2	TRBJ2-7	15	CASSYVPDRAHEQYF	TGTGCCAGCAGTTACGTGCCGGACAGGGCCCACGAGCAGTACTTC
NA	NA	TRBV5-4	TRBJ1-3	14	CASSFQGSGNTIYF	TGTGCCAGCAGCTTCCAGGGCTCTGGAAACACCATATATTTT
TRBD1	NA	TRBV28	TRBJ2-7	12	CASSGTAYEQYF	TGTGCCAGCTCCGGGACAGCCTACGAGCAGTACTTC
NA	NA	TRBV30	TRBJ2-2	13	CAWNRANTGELFF	TGTGCCTGGAACAGGGCAAACACCGGGGAGCTGTTTTTT
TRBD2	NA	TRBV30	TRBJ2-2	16	CAWSSLAGGNTEELFF	TGTGCCTGGAGTTCACTAGCGGGGGGGAACACCGAGGAGCTGTTTTTT
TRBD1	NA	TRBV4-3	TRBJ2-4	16	CASSQEPGQGKNIQYF	TGCGCCAGCAGCCAAGAGCCGGGACAGGGGAAAAACATTCAGTACTTC
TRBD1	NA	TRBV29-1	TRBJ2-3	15	CSAKGTGGLTDTQYF	TGCAGCGCCAAAGGGACAGGGGGACTCACAGATACGCAGTATTTT
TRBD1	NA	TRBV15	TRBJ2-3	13	CATSRDRQDTQYF	TGTGCCACCAGCAGGGACAGGCAAGATACGCAGTATTTT
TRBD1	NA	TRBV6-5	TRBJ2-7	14	CASSSGTGSYEQYF	TGTGCCAGCAGCTCCGGGACAGGCTCCTACGAGCAGTACTTC
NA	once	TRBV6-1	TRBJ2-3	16	CASSEVSGRSTDTQYF	TGTGCCAGCAGTGAAGTAAGCGGACGGTCCACAGATACGCAGTATTTT
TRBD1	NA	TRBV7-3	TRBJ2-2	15	CATQVTGGGTGELFF	TGTGCCACCCAAGTTACAGGGGGCGGTACCGGGGAGCTGTTTTTT
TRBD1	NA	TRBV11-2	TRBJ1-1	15	CASSPTGVMNTEAFF	TGTGCCAGCAGCCCGACAGGGGTGATGAACACTGAAGCTTTCTTT
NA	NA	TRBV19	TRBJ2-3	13	CASSYRAGDTQYF	TGTGCCAGTAGTTACAGGGCCGGGGATACGCAGTATTTT
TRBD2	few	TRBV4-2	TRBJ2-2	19	CASSHSLGLAGMRTGELFF	TGTGCCAGCAGCCATTCCCTGGGACTAGCGGGAATGAGGACCGGGGAGCTGTTTTTT
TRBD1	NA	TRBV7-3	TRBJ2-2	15	CASSSDRVGTGELFF	TGTGCCAGCAGCTCGGACAGGGTTGGCACCGGGGAGCTGTTTTTT
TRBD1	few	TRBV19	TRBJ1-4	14	CASSTGTEGEKLFF	TGTGCCAGTAGTACCGGGACAGAGGGTGAAAAACTGTTTTTT
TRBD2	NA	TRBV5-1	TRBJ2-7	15	CASSPTSGGAYEQYF	TGCGCCAGCAGCCCCACTAGCGGGGGGGCTTACGAGCAGTACTTC
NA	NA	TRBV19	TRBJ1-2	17	CASSIGTGGLQQFGYTF	TGTGCCAGTAGTATTGGAACGGGGGGGCTGCAGCAGTTTGGCTACACCTTC
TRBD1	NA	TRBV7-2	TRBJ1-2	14	CASSWGTGLYGYTF	TGTGCCAGCAGCTGGGGGACAGGCCTCTATGGCTACACCTTC
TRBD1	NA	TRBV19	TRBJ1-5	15	CASRDRGLSNQPQHF	TGTGCCAGCCGGGACAGGGGACTCAGCAATCAGCCCCAGCATTTT
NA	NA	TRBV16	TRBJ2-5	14	CASSQSSDQETQYF	TGTGCCAGCAGCCAATCCTCAGATCAAGAGACCCAGTACTTC
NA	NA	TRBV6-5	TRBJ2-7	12	CASRQGAGEQYF	TGTGCCAGCAGGCAAGGGGCTGGCGAGCAGTACTTC
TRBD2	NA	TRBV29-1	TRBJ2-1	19	CSVEDRLAGGPRAYNEQFF	TGCAGCGTTGAAGATAGACTAGCGGGAGGACCTAGAGCCTACAATGAGCAGTTCTTC
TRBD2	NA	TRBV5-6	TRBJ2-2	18	CASSLGGRTSGNTGELFF	TGTGCCAGCAGCTTGGGGGGACGGACTAGCGGGAACACCGGGGAGCTGTTTTTT
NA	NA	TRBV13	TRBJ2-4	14	CASKLQGLANIQYF	TGTGCCAGCAAACTTCAGGGATTAGCAAACATTCAGTACTTC
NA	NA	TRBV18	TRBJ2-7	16	CASSPGRRPVSYEQYF	TGTGCCAGCTCACCAGGGAGGCGGCCCGTCTCCTACGAGCAGTACTTC